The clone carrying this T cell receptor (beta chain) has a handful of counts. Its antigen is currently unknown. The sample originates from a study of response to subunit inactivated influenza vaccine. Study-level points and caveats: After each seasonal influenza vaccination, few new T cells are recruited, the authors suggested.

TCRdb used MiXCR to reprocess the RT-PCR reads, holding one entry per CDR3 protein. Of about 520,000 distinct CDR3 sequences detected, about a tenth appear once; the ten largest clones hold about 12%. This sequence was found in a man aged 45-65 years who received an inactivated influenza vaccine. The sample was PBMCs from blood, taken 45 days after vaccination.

For the CDR3, the DNA is TGCAGTGCTAGAGATAGAGGGACAGGGGGTTCCTACGAGCAGTACTTC. This encodes CSARDRGTGGSYEQYF. The chain joins TRBV20-1 to TRBJ2-7; TRBD1 aligns across 11 bases. The germline V gene has CDR1 DFQATT and CDR2 SNEGSKA (reference sequence). This CDR3 contains 16 residues. The ends lost 0 bases at V and 1 base at J; junction bases unmatched: 5.